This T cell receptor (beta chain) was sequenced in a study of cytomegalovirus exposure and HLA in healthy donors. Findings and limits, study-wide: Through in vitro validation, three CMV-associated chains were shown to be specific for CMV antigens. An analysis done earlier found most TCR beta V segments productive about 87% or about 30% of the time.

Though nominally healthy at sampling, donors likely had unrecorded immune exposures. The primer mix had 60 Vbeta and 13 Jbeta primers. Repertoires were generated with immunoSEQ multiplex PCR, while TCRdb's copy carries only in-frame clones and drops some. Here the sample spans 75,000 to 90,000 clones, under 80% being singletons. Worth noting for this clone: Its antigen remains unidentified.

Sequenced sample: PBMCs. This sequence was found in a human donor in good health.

The CDR3, as DNA: TGTGCCAGCAGTTATCAGCTAGTTCCCTCTGGAAACACCATATATTTT. Protein product: CASSYQLVPSGNTIYF. The V gene is TRBV6-5, the J gene TRBJ1-3; D call uncertain. The CDR3 spans 16 residues. Germline V gene sequence: CDR1 MNHEY, CDR2 SVGAGI. The V end was cut by 3 bases, the J end by 0 bases, with 12 bases between.